Listed here are 21 T cell receptor beta chains from one sample, sequenced in a study of cytomegalovirus exposure and HLA in healthy donors. Researchers ran the PCR with 60 Vbeta and 13 Jbeta primers. This table comes from immunoSEQ multiplex PCR, and its TCRdb copy is limited to in-frame clones, with some not included. The sample records under 200,000 clones, around 85% being singletons. Sequenced: PBMCs. Receptors originate from a human donor in good health.

The chain has TRBV7-2 and TRBJ2-7, with D maybe TRBD2 (7 bases). The CDR3 consists of 15 residues. V dropped 5 bases and J dropped 5 bases, with 19 bases sitting between them. Germline CDR1 reads SGHTA; CDR2 reads FQGNSA. DNA for the CDR3: TGTGCCAGCAGCAGGGGGGGGCAGGGCGGCGACGAGCAGTACTTC. This sequence encodes CASSRGGQGGDEQYF.

The chain has TRBV11-3 and TRBJ2-7, with 7 bases aligning to TRBD1. The CDR3 spans 15 residues. CDR1 is SGHNT and CDR2 is YENEEA in the germline V gene. V dropped 5 bases and J dropped 1; count of bases not matched to a gene: 8. This CDR3 reads CASSTSRDRSYEQYF. For the CDR3, the DNA is TGTGCCAGCAGCACCAGCCGGGACAGATCCTACGAGCAGTACTTC.

The gene calls are TRBV11-3 and TRBJ1-2; a weak D match, TRBD1 (6 bases). V lost 3 bases and J lost 6, with 11 bases in between. This CDR3 comprises 13 residues. Germline V gene sequence: CDR1 SGHNT, CDR2 YENEEA. The CDR3 loop reads CASSFGGGDGYTF. The DNA of the CDR3 is TGTGCCAGCAGCTTCGGGGGGGGCGATGGCTACACCTTC.

V and J are TRBV6-6 and TRBJ1-6; D might be TRBD1 (5 bases). The V and J ends lost 5 bases and 5 bases respectively, with 13 bases between them. The CDR3 length is 15 residues. Germline CDR1 MNHNY, CDR2 SVGAGI (reference sequence). This CDR3 is CASSPPGLNNSPLHF. As DNA, the CDR3 is TGTGCCAGCAGTCCTCCGGGACTGAATAATTCACCCCTCCACTTT.

The rearrangement uses TRBV15 and TRBJ2-7; a possible D gene is TRBD2 (6 bases). CDR3 length: 13 residues. Germline V CDR1 and CDR2: LNHNV, YYDKDF (reference sequence). Trimming left V 0 bases short and J 10 bases short, with 13 bases between. The CDR3 DNA follows: TGTGCCACCAGCAGAGATCGTGGGAGGATACAGTACTTC. Its translation is CATSRDRGRIQYF.

This chain connects TRBV13 to TRBJ2-2, with TRBD2 as a possible D gene (5 bases). The CDR3 spans 16 residues. Trimming took off 5 bases at V and 7 bases at J, with 20 bases between the two ends. CDR1 and CDR2 (germline): PRHDT, FYEKMQ (reference sequence). The CDR3 DNA follows: TGTGCCAGCAGCCCGGGGTCAGCGGAAAAGTTCGGGGAGCTGTTTTTT. Translated, it gives CASSPGSAEKFGELFF.

This sequence joins TRBV9 and TRBJ2-2; D uncertain. Germline CDR1 reads SGDLS; CDR2 reads YYNGEE. This CDR3 region has 14 residues. The ends were cut back, 1 base at V and 2 bases at J, with 6 bases in the middle. The CDR3 nucleotides are TGTGCCAGCAGCGTATGGCCCAACACCGGGGAGCTGTTTTTT. Protein: CASSVWPNTGELFF.

This clone has a single count. J is TRBJ1-1 and V is TRBV14; 9 bases are a match to TRBD1. Germline trimming cut 4 bases from V and 5 bases from J; bases unmatched to any gene: 5. CDR3 length: 14 residues. Germline V CDR1 and CDR2: SGHDN, FVKESK. The CDR3 loop reads CASSRQGVGTEAFF. As DNA, the CDR3 is TGTGCCAGCAGCCGACAGGGGGTAGGTACTGAAGCTTTCTTT.

This chain joins TRBV15 and TRBJ1-4; no definite D call. The V gene's germline CDR1 is LNHNV and CDR2 YYDKDF (reference sequence). Trimming took 0 bases from V and 5 from J, leaving 7 bases between them. The CDR3 length is 14 residues. CDR3 nucleotides: TGTGCCACCAGCAGAGATGCCGCGAATGAAAAACTGTTTTTT. Its protein is CATSRDAANEKLFF.

This chain connects TRBV6-6 to TRBJ1-5; unclear D gene. CDR3 length equals 16 residues. Germline loops: CDR1 MNHNY, CDR2 SVGAGI (reference sequence). Deletions cut 6 bases from V and 4 bases from J, with 19 bases between. CDR3 nucleotide sequence: TGTGCCAGCAGGCTAAACTTCCTGGGCAGAAATCAGCCCCAGCATTTT. It specifies CASRLNFLGRNQPQHF.

This clone showed up just once. The chain recombines TRBV9 with TRBJ2-3; TRBD2 matches at 8 bases. Germline assignment: CDR1 SGDLS and CDR2 YYNGEE. V lost 4 bases to trimming and J lost 0 bases; unmatched junction nucleotides: 16. The length of the CDR3 is 19 residues. CDR3 protein: CASSPRHGGGLTSTDTQYF. CDR3 DNA sequence: TGTGCCAGCAGCCCCCGTCACGGCGGGGGGTTGACTAGCACAGATACGCAGTATTTT.

This clone was recorded only once. The V gene is TRBV9, the J gene TRBJ2-6, with D possibly being TRBD1 (6 bases). The CDR3 runs 17 residues. CDR1 SGDLS and CDR2 YYNGEE come from the germline V gene. The V end lost 1 base, the J end lost 0 bases, and 11 bases lay between the germline ends. The CDR3 loop reads CASSVTGTSSGANVLTF. The CDR3 bases are TGTGCCAGCAGCGTAACAGGGACGAGCTCTGGGGCCAACGTCCTGACTTTC.

The chain has TRBV7-9 and TRBJ1-2; 9 positions agree with TRBD1. CDR1 and CDR2 (germline): SEHNR, FQNEAQ (reference sequence). This CDR3 contains 13 residues. Trimming at V came to 5 bases and at J to 8 bases, leaving 6 bases not matched to a gene. This chain's CDR3 is CASSPGTGQGYTF. The CDR3 nucleotides are TGTGCCAGCAGCCCCGGGACAGGGCAGGGCTACACCTTC.

This clone was seen more than once but under ten times. The J gene is TRBJ2-7, the V gene TRBV21-1; the D call TRBD2 from the table was never checked on the DNA. TRBV21-1 is given as a pseudogene. CDR3 length: 16 amino acids. CDR3 residues: CARIELAGNEVDEQYF. CDR3 nucleotide sequence: TGTGCCCGCATAGAATTAGCCGGGAATGAGGTGGACGAGCAGTACTTC.

The rearrangement links TRBV4-1 to TRBJ1-5; D is perhaps TRBD1 (6 bases). Trimming left V 4 bases short and J 9 bases short, with 13 bases between. The CDR3 extends over 13 amino acids. Germline CDR1 MGHRA, CDR2 YSYEKL. CDR3 nucleotides: TGCGCCAGCAGCCCAGGGGTTTTAGGGCCCCAGCATTTT. The encoded protein is CASSPGVLGPQHF.

The gene calls are TRBV7-9 and TRBJ1-2; possibly TRBD1 for D (6 bases). The CDR3 extends over 14 amino acids. The germline V gene has CDR1 SEHNR and CDR2 FQNEAQ (reference sequence). The V gene lost 5 bases and the J gene lost 3 bases, with 13 bases spanning the gap. The CDR3 region has the DNA TGTGCCAGCAGCACCGCCGGACAGCACTATGGCTACACCTTC. Encoded protein: CASSTAGQHYGYTF.

This clone was seen more than once but under ten times. This chain uses TRBV7-2 with TRBJ1-4, with TRBD1 as a possible D gene (5 bases). The V end lost 5 bases, the J end lost 5 bases, and 15 bases lay between the germline ends. The CDR3 totals 15 residues. The germline CDR1 and CDR2 sequences are SGHTA and FQGNSA. CDR3: CASSVSAQGNEKLFF. CDR3 DNA: TGTGCCAGCAGCGTATCTGCCCAGGGAAATGAAAAACTGTTTTTT.

The gene calls are TRBV5-6 and TRBJ1-2; D remains unclear. The V gene lost 5 bases and the J gene lost 0 bases, with 14 bases spanning the gap. The CDR3 runs 15 residues. CDR1 is SGHDT and CDR2 is YYEEEE in the germline V gene. This CDR3 is CASRILSLANYGYTF. Written as DNA, the CDR3 is TGTGCCAGCAGAATTTTGTCTTTAGCTAACTATGGCTACACCTTC. The full variable domain, rest sourced from reference TRBV5-6 and TRBJ1-2, is DAGVTQSPTHLIKTRGQQVTLRCSPKSGHDTVSWYQQALGQGPQFIFQYYEEEERQRGNFPDRFSGHQFPNYSSELNVNALLLGDSALYLCASRILSLANYGYTFGSGTRLTVV.

The genes are TRBV7-2 and TRBJ1-1; 8 bases align to TRBD1. Germline lookup yields CDR1 SGHTA and CDR2 FQGNSA. The CDR3 is 16 amino acids. Germline trimming cut 2 bases from V and 1 base from J; bases unmatched to any gene: 6. The CDR3, as DNA: TGTGCCAGCAGCTTAACAGGGGGTGTAGAGAACACTGAAGCTTTCTTT. It specifies CASSLTGGVENTEAFF.

The chain couples TRBV23-1 to TRBJ1-5; D is uncertain. TRBV23-1 is filed as an ORF, its function uncertain. V dropped 8 bases and J dropped 4 bases, with 12 bases sitting between them. The CDR3 is made up of 13 amino acids. CDR3 sequence (DNA): TGCGCCAGCCGTCCGGGGTCAAATCAGCCCCAGCATTTT. This translates into CASRPGSNQPQHF.

This rearrangement joins TRBV6-5 to TRBJ2-7, with no clear D. The CDR3 has 14 residues. Germline V gene data show CDR1 as MNHEY and CDR2 as SVGAGI. The ends were cut back, 2 bases at V and 2 bases at J, with 10 bases in the middle. CDR3 nucleotides: TGTGCCAGCAGTTACGCAGGAAATACCTACGAGCAGTACTTC. It translates to CASSYAGNTYEQYF.